These 26 T cell receptor gamma chains were all obtained from the same sample, sequenced in a study of γδ T cells in repeated Plasmodium falciparum infection. TCRdb re-called the multiplex PCR reads using CATT. The sample includes about 30,000 gamma-chain clones, over 1.3% of them seen just once. Bulk repertoires came from Vgamma9/Vdelta2+ or Vdelta2-negative gammadelta T cells flow-sorted from PBMC. The sequencing sample was made of gamma-delta T cells from blood. The receptors were sampled from a pool of human donors (malaria-infected and uninfected, not separated).

The sample holds a few counts of this clone. The TCRdb protein, from a much larger clone, departs from this DNA's translation at residue 4, likely by read error; the protein shown derives from the DNA. V usage is TRGV5 and J usage is TRGJ1 or TRGJ2. The CDR3 has 14 amino acids. Germline assignment: CDR1 VINAFY and CDR2 YDVSNSKD. The CDR3 reads CATRDRRKDYKKLF. CDR3 bases: TGTGCCACCAGGGACAGGCGTAAGGATTATAAGAAACTCTTT.

This clone occurred many times. The V call is TRGV3, the J call TRGJ1 or TRGJ2. V gave up 5 bases and J gave up 3 bases; unmatched junction bases: 7. The CDR3 is 13 residues long. Germline V gene data show CDR1 as VTNTFY and CDR2 as YDVSTARD (reference sequence). In DNA form, the CDR3 reads TGTGCCACCTGGGCCCTCCCTTATTATAAGAAACTCTTT. This translates into CATWALPYYKKLF.

This clone was seen only a few times. The protein recorded in TCRdb matches a much larger clone and deviates from this DNA's translation at residue 8, suggesting a read error; the protein here is obtained by translating the DNA. The chain links TRGV3 to TRGJ1 or TRGJ2. The J gene is not listed in TCRdb, so it was assigned here from a DNA match to germline. The CDR3 runs to 15 residues. J gave up 4 bases and V 0 bases, and 9 bases lay outside the gene matches. Germline values: CDR1 VTNTFY, CDR2 YDVSTARD (reference sequence). CDR3 loop: CATWDRRTFYYKKLF. The CDR3 DNA reads TGTGCCACCTGGGACAGGCGAACCTTCTATTATAAGAAACTCTTT.

This clone has a count of ten or more. The V call is TRGV8, the J call TRGJ1 or TRGJ2. The germline CDR1 and CDR2 sequences are VENAVY and YDSYNSRV. The CDR3 loop spans 16 amino acids. J was trimmed by 3 bases and V by 4 bases; bases with no gene match: 15. The CDR3 sequence: CATWEIRLVFYYKKLF. CDR3 bases: TGTGCCACCTGGGAGATACGCCTAGTATTTTATTATAAGAAACTCTTT.

In its sample, this clone was seen many times. The chain couples TRGV4 to TRGJ1 or TRGJ2. The CDR3 sequence is 15 residues long. J gave up 0 bases and V 5 bases, and 10 bases lay outside the gene matches. The germline CDR1 and CDR2 sequences are EGSTGY and YDSYTSSV. The CDR3 bases are TGTGCCACCTGGGCCAAAGGGCGGAATTATTATAAGAAACTCTTT. Protein sequence: CATWAKGRNYYKKLF.

Regarding this clone: A read error likely explains why the TCRdb protein, taken from a much larger clone, differs from this DNA's translation at residue 11; the protein shown is translated from the DNA. The V gene call reads TRGV2; no J gene was called. The V gene's germline CDR1 is EGSNGY and CDR2 YDSYNSKV. CDR3 length equals 13 residues. CDR3 coding DNA: TGTGCCACCTGGGACAGGGCGCGATATAAGAGACTCTTT. Its translation: CATWDRARYKRLF.

In its sample, this clone was seen many times. This sequence may be a read error, since a much larger clone differs from it by one base. This chain links TRGV3 with TRGJP1. There are 13 residues in the CDR3. With 3 bases clipped from V and 3 bases from J, the junction kept 1 base outside the gene matches. CDR1 is VTNTFY, CDR2 YDVSTARD, per germline (reference sequence). CDR3 residues: CATWDPTGWFKIF. The CDR3 coding sequence is TGTGCCACCTGGGACCCCACTGGTTGGTTCAAGATATTT.

This clone was counted between two and nine times. TCRdb attributes to this sequence the protein of a much larger clone, which differs from the DNA translation at residue 8; a read error is likely, and the protein displayed is translated from the DNA. The chain carries TRGV9 and TRGJP. Germline matching of the DNA provided the J gene here, since TCRdb leaves it blank. Per germline, CDR1 GITISATS and CDR2 ISYDGTV (reference sequence). V was pared by 4 bases and J by 9 bases, with 15 bases of the junction left unmatched. The CDR3 contains 18 residues. This chain's CDR3 is CALWDQGPFGLGKKIKVF. CDR3 in DNA: TGTGCCTTGTGGGACCAGGGCCCTTTTGGGTTGGGCAAAAAAATCAAGGTATTT.

This clone was seen only a few times. A read error likely explains this, since a far larger clone differs by one base. The sample contains more than one DNA sequence encoding this CDR3. This chain uses TRGV9 with TRGJ1 or TRGJ2. TCRdb offers no J gene call, so here the DNA was matched to germline to obtain one. The CDR3 has 19 residues. Germline CDR1 reads GITISATS; CDR2 reads ISYDGTV (reference sequence). The CDR3 sequence: CALWEVHAYYLQNYYKKLF. DNA for the CDR3: TGTGCCTTATGGGAGGTGCACGCCTACTACTTGCAGAATTATTATAAGAAACTCTTT.

This clone was picked up many times. CDR3 residues: CATWDERGDWIKTF. The CDR3, as DNA: TGTGCCACCTGGGATGAACGGGGTGATTGGATCAAGACGTTT. The V gene is TRGV4, the J gene TRGJP2. Germline V gives CDR1 EGSTGY, CDR2 YDSYTSSV. Unmatched junction bases numbered 6, after V lost 2 bases and J lost 6 bases. The CDR3 length is 14 residues.

This clone appeared many times. TCRdb's listed protein matches a much larger clone and diverges from this DNA's translation at residue 9, likely through a read error; the protein shown comes from the DNA. The V and J genes are TRGV9 and TRGJP. Here the J gene was assigned by germline matching of the DNA, as TCRdb has none. The CDR3 is 18 residues long. The V segment lost 4 bases and the J segment 9 bases; nucleotides outside the gene matches: 15. Germline values: CDR1 GITISATS, CDR2 ISYDGTV (reference sequence). The CDR3 loop is CALWDQGASGLGKKIKVF. The CDR3 DNA reads as TGTGCCTTGTGGGACCAGGGCGCTTCTGGGTTGGGCAAAAAAATCAAGGTATTT.

For this clone: This specimen includes other DNA sequences encoding the same CDR3. The chain has TRGV4 and TRGJ1 or TRGJ2. In the absence of a J gene in TCRdb, the DNA was matched to germline to assign it here. Germline-derived CDR1 and CDR2 are EGSTGY and YDSYTSSV. The CDR3 extends over 13 amino acids. V gave up 8 bases and J gave up 7 bases; unmatched junction bases: 14. CDR3 in amino acids: CATSFRGYYKKLF. For the CDR3, the DNA is TGTGCCACCTCCTTTAGGGGATACTATAAGAAACTCTTT.

The table lists this clone with many counts. At residue 8, the TCRdb protein and translated DNA are inconsistent; the protein given comes from the DNA. The J gene is TRGJ1 or TRGJ2, the V gene TRGV9. As TCRdb names no J gene, one was assigned here on the basis of a DNA match to germline. Germline V gene sequence: CDR1 GITISATS, CDR2 ISYDGTV (reference sequence). This CDR3 has 14 residues. J gave up 6 bases and V 0 bases, and 8 bases lay outside the gene matches. The CDR3 bases are TGTGCCTTGTGGGAGGTGCCCTGTTGTTATAAGAAACTCTTT. Protein sequence: CALWEVPCCYKKLF.

This clone was counted at least ten times. For this DNA, TCRdb reports the protein of a much larger clone, which diverges at residue 14, most likely from a read error; the protein presented here is translated directly from the DNA. CDR3 nucleotides: TGTGCCTTGTGGGAGGTGGTAGAGTTGGGCAAAAAAATCGAGGTATTT. Protein: CALWEVVELGKKIEVF. The chain employs TRGV9 and TRGJP. In germline, CDR1 is GITISATS, CDR2 ISYDGTV (reference sequence). This CDR3 is built from 16 residues.

Remarks on this clone: It differs at one base from a far larger clone, so likely a read error. In the same sample, other DNA sequences code for this CDR3. V and J are TRGV9 and TRGJP. The CDR3 is 17 amino acids. Germline lookup yields CDR1 GITISATS and CDR2 ISYDGTV (reference sequence). The CDR3 nucleotides are TGTGCCCTGTGGGAGAATACTCAAGAGTTGGGCAAAAAAATCAAGGTATTT. Amino acids: CALWENTQELGKKIKVF.

This clone occurred a few times. The protein in TCRdb stems from a much larger clone and differs at residue 15 from this DNA's translation, likely a read error; here the protein is translated from the DNA. V usage is TRGV9 and J usage is TRGJP. Looked up from germline, CDR1 is GITISATS and CDR2 is ISYDGTV (reference sequence). The CDR3 extends over 17 amino acids. The chain's CDR3 is CALWEVHQELGKKIEVF. The CDR3 DNA follows: TGTGCCTTGTGGGAGGTCCATCAAGAGTTGGGCAAAAAAATCGAGGTATTT.

This clone was counted many times. A far larger clone differs by one base, so this is likely a read error. J is TRGJ1 or TRGJ2 and V is TRGV8. The germline V gene has CDR1 VENAVY and CDR2 YDSYNSRV. The CDR3 is 12 amino acids. The V gene end was trimmed by 0 bases and the J gene end by 7 bases; junction bases not matched to a gene: 3. CDR3 in DNA: TGTGCCACCTGGGATAGGAGGTATAAGAAACTCTTT. Translated, it gives CATWDRRYKKLF.

Many counts were recorded for this clone. This chain connects TRGV4 to TRGJ1 or TRGJ2. Per germline, CDR1 EGSTGY and CDR2 YDSYTSSV. This CDR3 contains 15 residues. After removal of 2 bases from V and 1 base from J, the junction contained 8 bases not matched to a gene. The CDR3 region is CATWDEPKNYYKKLF. In DNA form, the CDR3 reads TGTGCCACCTGGGATGAACCGAAAAATTATTATAAGAAACTCTTT.

In regard to this clone: Only one base separates this from a far larger clonotype, so it likely reflects a read error. Other DNA sequences within the sample encode an identical CDR3. The CDR3 bases are TGTGCCACCTGGGAGTATAGTAGTGATTGGATCAAGACATTT. Amino acids: CATWEYSSDWIKTF. The V gene call reads TRGV3; no J gene was called. The V gene's germline CDR1 is VTNTFY and CDR2 YDVSTARD (reference sequence). The CDR3 is 14 residues long.

This clone was detected a few times. This DNA translates differently at residue 8 from the TCRdb protein, which is that of a much larger clone; a read error is likely, and the protein shown is the DNA's own translation. The chain employs TRGV9 and TRGJP2. The CDR3 runs 13 residues. Germline lookup yields CDR1 GITISATS and CDR2 ISYDGTV (reference sequence). The CDR3 DNA sequence: TGTGCCTTGTGGGACGGTAGTGGTTGGATCAAGACGTTT. This codes for CALWDGSGWIKTF.

This clone was picked up a small number of times. TCRdb's protein for this DNA is that of a much larger clone and differs from the translation at residue 11, likely a read error; the protein shown is the DNA translation. The CDR3 sequence: CALWEVQLGWVKTF. The CDR3 DNA reads TGTGCCTTGTGGGAGGTGCAACTCGGTTGGGTCAAGACGTTT. This chain connects TRGV9 to TRGJP2. The J gene is absent in TCRdb and was assigned here via DNA matching to germline. The CDR3 covers 14 residues. Germline V gives CDR1 GITISATS, CDR2 ISYDGTV (reference sequence).

This clone was counted many times. For this DNA, TCRdb reports the protein of a much larger clone, which diverges at residue 16, most likely from a read error; the protein presented here is translated directly from the DNA. The V gene is TRGV9; the J gene was not called. Germline CDR1 GITISATS, CDR2 ISYDGTV (reference sequence). The CDR3 extends over 18 amino acids. CDR3 loop: CALWDQGAFGLGKKIRVF. The DNA of the CDR3 is TGTGCCTTGTGGGACCAGGGCGCTTTTGGGTTGGGCAAAAAAATCAGGGTATTT.

This clone was counted ten times or more. The protein TCRdb lists belongs to a much larger clone and differs from this DNA's translation at residue 6, which points to a read error; the protein shown is made from the DNA. The chain joins TRGV4 to TRGJ1 or TRGJ2. The J gene, not given by TCRdb, was assigned here from a germline match of the nucleotide sequence. Germline V gives CDR1 EGSTGY, CDR2 YDSYTSSV. Losses at the gene ends were 2 bases for V and 6 bases for J; bases not matched to a gene: 4. The CDR3 is made up of 12 amino acids. The CDR3 nucleotides are TGTGCCACCTGGGATGAGTTTTATAAGAAACTCTTT. Its protein product is CATWDEFYKKLF.

With regard to this clone: A far larger clone is only one base removed, so a read error is likely. The same CDR3 also results from other DNA sequences found in this sample. The J gene was not called, though the V gene is TRGV9. This CDR3 has 13 amino acids. In germline, CDR1 is GITISATS, CDR2 ISYDGTV (reference sequence). CDR3 DNA: TGTGCCTTGTGGGAGGTCCGCGGGGATAAGAAACTCTTC. Translating gives CALWEVRGDKKLF.

Regarding this clone: TCRdb has a much larger clone's protein, which differs at residue 9 from the translation of this DNA, likely because of a read error; what is shown is the protein translated from the DNA. The V call is TRGV9, the J call TRGJP. Germline matching of the DNA provided the J gene here, since TCRdb leaves it blank. Germline V gene sequence: CDR1 GITISATS, CDR2 ISYDGTV (reference sequence). CDR3 length: 18 amino acids. V lost 0 bases, J lost 5 bases, and 7 bases stayed unmatched. In DNA form, the CDR3 reads TGTGCCTTGTGGGAGGTGCCAATCGAAGAGTTGGGCAAAAAAATCAAGGTATTT. It specifies CALWEVPIEELGKKIKVF.

This clone was seen at least ten times. It is likely a read error: a sequence one base away is far more abundant. The sample carries other DNA sequences with the same CDR3. The chain links TRGV2 to TRGJ1 or TRGJ2. The ends lost 1 base at V and 2 bases at J; junction bases unmatched: 5. CDR1 and CDR2 (germline): EGSNGY, YDSYNSKV. The CDR3 consists of 14 residues. Written as DNA, the CDR3 is TGTGCCACCTGGGACGGATTCTATTATTATAAGAAACTCTTT. This sequence encodes CATWDGFYYYKKLF.